The clone carrying this T cell receptor (beta chain) has a handful of counts. Its antigen remains unidentified. The CDR3 extends over 13 amino acids. Trimming stripped 6 bases from V and 6 bases from J, with 13 bases between. Germline V gene data show CDR1 as ENHRY and CDR2 as SYGVKD. These data originate in a study of CD8 T cells in ankylosing spondylitis. Findings and limits, study-wide: Blood from ankylosing spondylitis patients appeared to carry a characteristic eight-variant TCR beta motif.

Making use of molecular barcodes, quantitative 5'-RACE generated TCR beta libraries. TCRdb itself ran the 5' RACE reads through MiXCR, one entry per CDR3 protein. The data hold around 130,000 distinct CDR3 sequences, with about a tenth observed a single time. The receptor's source is a male donor with ankylosing spondylitis or in good health (not recorded which). The chain combines TRBV10-3 with TRBJ2-3; D possibly matches TRBD1 or TRBD2 (5 bases each). Sequenced material: blood, either unsorted or a sorted T cell fraction (not recorded which). CDR3 sequence reads: CAIRGSAGDTQYF. CDR3 nucleotides: TGTGCCATCAGAGGGAGCGCAGGGGATACGCAGTATTTT.